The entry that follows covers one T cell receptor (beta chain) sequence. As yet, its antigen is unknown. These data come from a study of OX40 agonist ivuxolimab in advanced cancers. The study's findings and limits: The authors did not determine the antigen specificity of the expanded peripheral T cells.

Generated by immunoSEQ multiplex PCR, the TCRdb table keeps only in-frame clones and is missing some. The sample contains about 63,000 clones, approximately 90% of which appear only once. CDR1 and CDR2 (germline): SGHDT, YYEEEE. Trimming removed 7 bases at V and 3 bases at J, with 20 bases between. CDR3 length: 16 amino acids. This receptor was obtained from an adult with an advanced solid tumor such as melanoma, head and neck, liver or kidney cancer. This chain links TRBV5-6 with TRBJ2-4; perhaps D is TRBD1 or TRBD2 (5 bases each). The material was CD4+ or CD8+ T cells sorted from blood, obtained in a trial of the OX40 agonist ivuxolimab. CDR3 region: CASGIMGELLKNIQYF. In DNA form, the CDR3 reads TGTGCCAGCGGAATAATGGGGGAACTGCTCAAAAACATTCAGTACTTC. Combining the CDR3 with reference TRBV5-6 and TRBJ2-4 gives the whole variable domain DAGVTQSPTHLIKTRGQQVTLRCSPKSGHDTVSWYQQALGQGPQFIFQYYEEEERQRGNFPDRFSGHQFPNYSSELNVNALLLGDSALYLCASGIMGELLKNIQYFGAGTRLSVL.